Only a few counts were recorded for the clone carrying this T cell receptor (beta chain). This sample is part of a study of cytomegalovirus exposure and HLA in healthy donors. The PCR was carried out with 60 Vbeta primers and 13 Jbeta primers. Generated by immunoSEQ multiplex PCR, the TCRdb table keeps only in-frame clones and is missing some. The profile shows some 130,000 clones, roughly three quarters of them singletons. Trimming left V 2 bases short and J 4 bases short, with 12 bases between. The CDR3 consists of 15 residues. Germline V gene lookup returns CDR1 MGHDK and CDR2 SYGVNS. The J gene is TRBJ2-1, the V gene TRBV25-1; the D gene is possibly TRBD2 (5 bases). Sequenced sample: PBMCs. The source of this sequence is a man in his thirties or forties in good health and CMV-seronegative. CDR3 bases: TGTGCCAGCAGTGAAAAGAGGGCTTCGTACAATGAGCAGTTCTTC. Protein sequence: CASSEKRASYNEQFF.